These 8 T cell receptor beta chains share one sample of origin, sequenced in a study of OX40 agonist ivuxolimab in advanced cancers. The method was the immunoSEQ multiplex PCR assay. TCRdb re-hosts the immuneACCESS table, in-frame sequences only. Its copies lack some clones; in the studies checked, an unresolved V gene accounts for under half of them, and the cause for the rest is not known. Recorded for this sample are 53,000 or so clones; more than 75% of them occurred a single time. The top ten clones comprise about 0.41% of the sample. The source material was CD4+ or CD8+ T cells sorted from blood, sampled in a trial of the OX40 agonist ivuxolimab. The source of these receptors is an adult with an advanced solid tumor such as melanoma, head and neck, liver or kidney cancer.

The CDR3 is CACHSRPYEQYF. CDR3 sequence (DNA): TGTGCCTGTCACTCGAGGCCCTACGAGCAGTACTTC. The J gene is TRBJ2-7, the V gene TRBV30; no clear D gene. There are 12 residues in the CDR3. Per the germline V gene, CDR1 is GTSNPN and CDR2 is SVGIG (reference sequence). V was cut by 6 bases and J by 2 bases, with 11 bases left in between.

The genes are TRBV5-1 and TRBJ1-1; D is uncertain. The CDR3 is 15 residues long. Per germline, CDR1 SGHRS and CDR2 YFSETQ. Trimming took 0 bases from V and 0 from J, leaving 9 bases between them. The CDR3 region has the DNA TGCGCCAGCAGCTTGGCGGCGGGCATGAACACTGAAGCTTTCTTT. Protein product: CASSLAAGMNTEAFF.

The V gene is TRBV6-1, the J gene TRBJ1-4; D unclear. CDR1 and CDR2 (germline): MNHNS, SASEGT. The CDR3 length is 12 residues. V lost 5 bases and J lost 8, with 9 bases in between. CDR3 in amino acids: CASSRSGEKLFF. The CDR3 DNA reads TGTGCCAGCAGTCGCTCGGGGGAAAAACTGTTTTTT.

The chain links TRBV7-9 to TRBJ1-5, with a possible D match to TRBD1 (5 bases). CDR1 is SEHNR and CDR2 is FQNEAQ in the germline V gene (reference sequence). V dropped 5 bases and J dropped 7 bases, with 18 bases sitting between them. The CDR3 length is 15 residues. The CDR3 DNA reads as TGTGCCAGCAGCCCGCGGGGAGGGGAGGGGCAGCCCCAGCATTTT. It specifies CASSPRGGEGQPQHF.

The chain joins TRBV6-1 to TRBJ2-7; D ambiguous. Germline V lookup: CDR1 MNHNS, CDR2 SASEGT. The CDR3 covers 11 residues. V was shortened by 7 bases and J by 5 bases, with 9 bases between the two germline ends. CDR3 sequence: CASTLWDEQYF. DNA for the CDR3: TGTGCCAGCACTCTGTGGGACGAGCAGTACTTC.

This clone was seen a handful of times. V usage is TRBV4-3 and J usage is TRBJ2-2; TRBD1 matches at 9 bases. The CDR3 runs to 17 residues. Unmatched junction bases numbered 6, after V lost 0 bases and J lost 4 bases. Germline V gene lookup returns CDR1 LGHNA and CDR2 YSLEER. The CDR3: CASSQESGQGSTGELFF. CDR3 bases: TGCGCCAGCAGCCAAGAATCGGGACAGGGAAGCACCGGGGAGCTGTTTTTT.

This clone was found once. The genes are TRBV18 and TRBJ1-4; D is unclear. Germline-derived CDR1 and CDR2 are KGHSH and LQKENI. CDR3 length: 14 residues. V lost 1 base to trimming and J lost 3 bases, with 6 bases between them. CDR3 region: CASSPLSSNEKLFF. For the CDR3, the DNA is TGTGCCAGCTCACCACTTAGCTCTAATGAAAAACTGTTTTTT.

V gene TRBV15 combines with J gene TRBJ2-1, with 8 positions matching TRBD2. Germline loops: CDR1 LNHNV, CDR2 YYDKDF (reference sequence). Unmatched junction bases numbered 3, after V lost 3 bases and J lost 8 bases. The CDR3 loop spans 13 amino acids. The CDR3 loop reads CATSRELADEQFF. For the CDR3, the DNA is TGTGCCACCAGCAGGGAACTAGCGGATGAGCAGTTCTTC. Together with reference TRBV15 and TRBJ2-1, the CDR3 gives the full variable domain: DAMVIQNPRYQVTQFGKPVTLSCSQTLNHNVMYWYQQKSSQAPKLLFHYYDKDFNNEADTPDNFQSRRPNTSFCFLDIRSPGLGDTAMYLCATSRELADEQFFGPGTRLTVL.